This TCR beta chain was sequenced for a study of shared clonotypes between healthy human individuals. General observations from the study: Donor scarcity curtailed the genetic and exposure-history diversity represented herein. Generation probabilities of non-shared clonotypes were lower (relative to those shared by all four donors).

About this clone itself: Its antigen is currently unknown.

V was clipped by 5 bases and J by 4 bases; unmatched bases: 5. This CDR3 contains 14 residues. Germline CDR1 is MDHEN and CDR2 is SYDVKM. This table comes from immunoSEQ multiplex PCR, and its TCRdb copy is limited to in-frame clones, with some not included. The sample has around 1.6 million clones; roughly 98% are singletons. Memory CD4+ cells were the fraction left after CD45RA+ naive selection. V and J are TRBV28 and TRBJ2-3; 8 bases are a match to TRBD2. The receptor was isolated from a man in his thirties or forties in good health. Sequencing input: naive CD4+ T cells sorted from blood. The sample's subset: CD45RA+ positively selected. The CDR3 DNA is TGTGCCAGCAGTCTTAGACTAGCGCCAGATACGCAGTATTTT. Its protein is CASSLRLAPDTQYF.